Given below is one TCR beta chain in context. Germline lookup yields CDR1 SGHDT and CDR2 YYEEEE. The CDR3 loop spans 15 amino acids. The trim removed 4 bases at V and 0 bases at J, leaving 5 bases unmatched. The source of the sample is a study of OX40 agonist ivuxolimab in advanced cancers. As for the study in general: Subjects had a mean age of roughly 57 years, with a range of roughly 20 to 80; roughly 80% were male. Three individuals attained partial responses, comprising one hepatocellular carcinoma case and two cutaneous melanoma cases.

TCRdb's table, derived via immunoSEQ multiplex PCR, lists solely in-frame clones and lacks some. The repertoire holds about 69,000 clones, almost 90% seen once, with 10% in the top ten. The sample consisted of CD4+ or CD8+ T cells sorted from blood, taken in a trial of the OX40 agonist ivuxolimab. The chain recombines TRBV5-6 with TRBJ2-7, with 9 bases that match TRBD2. This sequence was found in an adult with an advanced solid tumor such as melanoma, head and neck, liver or kidney cancer. The CDR3 nucleotides are TGTGCCAGCAGCAAGACTAGCGGTTTCTCCTACGAGCAGTACTTC. It translates to CASSKTSGFSYEQYF.